This T cell receptor (beta chain) was captured by sequencing in a study of post-analysis software for immune sequencing data. Turning to the study itself: Relapsing-remitting, secondary progressive and progressive-relapsing multiple sclerosis courses were included.

Whole-study results and caveats: Normalized Chao1 diversity was significantly reduced in patients versus controls. There were five or six TRBV segments more frequent in patients than controls, and TRBV5-6, TRBV5-1 and TRBV20-1 were among them.

Trimming pared 8 bases from V and 3 bases from J, leaving 13 bases between. The CDR3 length is 13 residues. Germline V gene sequence: CDR1 LNHNV, CDR2 YYDKDF (reference sequence). A note on this clonotype: Its matching antigen is unknown.

Every TCR beta cDNA library bore unique molecular identifiers. MiXCR was run by TCRdb on the PCR reads, yielding one entry per CDR3 protein. The data hold fewer than 850,000 distinct CDR3 sequences, with 46% observed a single time. The TCR comes from a girl aged 10 to 17 with multiple sclerosis. The chain couples TRBV15 to TRBJ1-1, with D perhaps TRBD1 (5 bases). Material: blood. CDR3 in amino acids: CATDDLGDTEAFF. DNA of the CDR3: TGTGCCACCGACGACTTAGGGGACACTGAAGCTTTCTTT.